A single sample is the source of the 19 T cell receptor beta chains below, sequenced in a study of identical twins. One entry per CDR3 protein, called by TCRdb with MiXCR from the 5' RACE reads. The sample has 1.5 million to 2 million distinct CDR3 sequences, roughly a third seen once. Input material: cord blood. The receptors stem from a newborn girl in good health.

The chain combines TRBV4-1 with TRBJ2-1, with a possible D match to TRBD2 (5 bases). V shed 0 bases and J shed 11 bases, with 20 bases lying between them. CDR1 is MGHRA, CDR2 YSYEKL, per germline. The CDR3 is made up of 16 amino acids. The CDR3 coding sequence is TGCGCCAGCAGCCAAGAAGGAGGTGGTAGGGTTCTGAAGCAGTTCTTC. It yields the protein CASSQEGGGRVLKQFF.

This clonotype was observed at least ten times. CDR3 sequence: CAISEWRTEIGGYTF. The CDR3 DNA follows: TGTGCCATCAGTGAGTGGAGGACAGAAATTGGCGGCTACACCTTC. The V gene is TRBV10-3, the J gene TRBJ1-2; a possible D gene is TRBD1 (6 bases). The V gene lost 1 base and the J gene lost 8 bases, with 17 bases spanning the gap. Germline CDR1 is ENHRY and CDR2 is SYGVKD. The CDR3 runs 15 residues.

Many counts were recorded for this clonotype. The chain combines TRBV12-3 or TRBV12-4 with TRBJ2-7; 7 nucleotides match TRBD2. The CDR3 covers 12 residues. The trim removed 3 bases at V and 9 bases at J, leaving 5 bases unmatched. In DNA, the CDR3 is TGTGCCAGCAGTTTGGGAGGGTTTGGGCAGTACTTC. Protein product: CASSLGGFGQYF.

The rearrangement uses TRBV12-3 or TRBV12-4 and TRBJ2-7; possibly TRBD1 or TRBD2 for D (5 bases each). This CDR3 contains 13 residues. Trimming removed 3 bases at V and 4 bases at J, with 10 bases between. In DNA, the CDR3 is TGTGCCAGCAGTTTCCGGGACCAATACGAGCAGTACTTC. Protein product: CASSFRDQYEQYF.

Details on this clonotype: A junction boundary mismatches the germline segment, possibly from a read error. The gene calls are TRBV10-3 and TRBJ1-5; no clear D gene. Germline CDR1 reads ENHRY; CDR2 reads SYGVKD. The CDR3 is 17 residues long. CDR3 coding DNA: TGTGTCATCAGCGACGGTTGGTGGGCATATAGCAATCAGCCCCAGCATTTT. Its translation is CVISDGWWAYSNQPQHF.

V gene TRBV10-3 combines with J gene TRBJ1-1; TRBD1 matches at 7 bases. J lost 0 bases, V lost 11 bases, and 9 bases had no gene match. Germline CDR1 ENHRY, CDR2 SYGVKD. This CDR3 spans 14 amino acids. The CDR3 region has the DNA TGTGCCCGCACGGACAGGTGGGTGAACACTGAAGCTTTCTTT. Translated, it gives CARTDRWVNTEAFF.

This clonotype was seen more than once but under ten times. The rearrangement links TRBV4-1 to TRBJ1-5; D is undetermined. CDR3 length equals 14 residues. The germline V and J ends were trimmed by 2 bases and 3 bases, with 8 bases remaining between them. CDR1 is MGHRA, CDR2 YSYEKL, per germline. This CDR3 is CASSQPWANQPQHF. CDR3 DNA: TGCGCCAGCAGCCAACCCTGGGCCAATCAGCCCCAGCATTTT.

V usage is TRBV9 and J usage is TRBJ2-3; weak D call: TRBD2 (5 bases). CDR3 length: 15 amino acids. V dropped 3 bases and J dropped 0 bases, with 11 bases sitting between them. Germline V CDR1 and CDR2: SGDLS, YYNGEE. CDR3 DNA sequence: TGTGCCAGCAGCGCTCCGCGGAGGAGCACAGATACGCAGTATTTT. As protein: CASSAPRRSTDTQYF.

The rearrangement links TRBV7-9 to TRBJ2-5, with D possibly being TRBD1 (6 bases). Germline CDR1 reads SEHNR; CDR2 reads FQNEAQ (reference sequence). The V end was cut by 4 bases, the J end by 3 bases, with 21 bases between. There are 17 residues in the CDR3. The CDR3 reads CASSSGVWTEGEETQYF. In nucleotides, the CDR3 is TGTGCCAGCAGCTCAGGCGTTTGGACAGAGGGCGAAGAGACCCAGTACTTC.

The sample holds a few counts of this clonotype. This chain uses TRBV3-1 with TRBJ2-4, with D hard to call. The V gene's germline CDR1 is LGHDT and CDR2 YNNKEL (reference sequence). V lost 4 bases and J lost 1, with 14 bases in between. The CDR3 is made up of 16 amino acids. The chain's CDR3 is CASSRDFDDAKNIQYF. The CDR3 nucleotides read TGTGCCAGCAGCCGAGACTTTGACGATGCCAAAAACATTCAGTACTTC.

The chain is built from TRBV2 and TRBJ2-7; 12 bases are shared with TRBD2. Germline trimming cut 6 bases from V and 7 bases from J; bases unmatched to any gene: 13. The CDR3 runs 16 residues. Germline V gives CDR1 SNHLY, CDR2 FYNNEI. CDR3 region: CASRATSGGSYNEQYF. CDR3 bases: TGTGCCAGCAGGGCCACTAGCGGGGGGTCCTACAATGAGCAGTACTTC.

The chain uses TRBV3-1 and TRBJ2-7, with a weak D call TRBD2 (5 bases). This CDR3 has 14 amino acids. Germline CDR1 is LGHDT and CDR2 is YNNKEL (reference sequence). V shed 2 bases and J shed 0 bases, with 8 bases lying between them. CDR3 amino acids: CASSQFGVSYEQYF. The DNA for the CDR3 is TGTGCCAGCAGCCAATTCGGGGTCTCCTACGAGCAGTACTTC.

The chain has TRBV28 and TRBJ2-3, with D tentatively TRBD2 (6 bases). Looked up from germline, CDR1 is MDHEN and CDR2 is SYDVKM. V was trimmed by 6 bases and J by 1 base, leaving 14 bases between them. The CDR3 runs 15 residues. CDR3 in DNA: TGTGCCAGCAGCCCTGGACTACACCGCACAGATACGCAGTATTTT. As protein: CASSPGLHRTDTQYF.

This clonotype was picked up a small number of times. This chain joins TRBV29-1 and TRBJ2-5; D possibly corresponds to TRBD1 (6 bases). This CDR3 is 14 amino acids long. In germline, CDR1 is SQVTM, CDR2 ANQGSEA. V lost 1 base, J lost 11 bases, and 20 bases lay in between. CDR3 nucleotides: TGCAGCGTTGAAGGTACAGGGAAGAGTTATGAGCAGTACTTC. As protein: CSVEGTGKSYEQYF.

This clonotype was seen a handful of times. This rearrangement joins TRBV10-3 to TRBJ2-7; 10 positions match TRBD1. The CDR3 runs 16 residues. Germline loops: CDR1 ENHRY, CDR2 SYGVKD. Germline trimming cut 4 bases from V and 3 bases from J; bases unmatched to any gene: 9. The CDR3 DNA reads as TGTGCCATCAGTGTAAGAGGGACAGGGGCAGTCTACGAGCAGTACTTC. It yields the protein CAISVRGTGAVYEQYF.

The chain recombines TRBV19 with TRBJ2-1, with 9 bases that match TRBD2. CDR1 is LNHDA, CDR2 SQIVND, per germline (reference sequence). There are 16 residues in the CDR3. V was pared by 3 bases and J by 7 bases, with 10 bases of the junction left unmatched. CDR3 in DNA: TGTGCCAGTAGTATGACACCCCTAGCGGGAAGGAATGAGCAGTTCTTC. Protein product: CASSMTPLAGRNEQFF. Variable domain in full (rest from reference TRBV19 and TRBJ2-1): DGGITQSPKYLFRKEGQNVTLSCEQNLNHDAMYWYRQDPGQGLRLIYYSQIVNDFQKGDIAEGYSVSREKKESFPLTVTSAQKNPTAFYLCASSMTPLAGRNEQFFGPGTRLTVL.

This clonotype was seen only a few times. V usage is TRBV2 and J usage is TRBJ2-1; D gene ambiguous. In germline, CDR1 is SNHLY, CDR2 FYNNEI. This CDR3 region has 15 residues. V was cut by 3 bases and J by 6 bases, with 15 bases left in between. For the CDR3, the DNA is TGTGCCAGCAGTGACCCGGGCTCCCGGTCCAATGAGCAGTTCTTC. This sequence encodes CASSDPGSRSNEQFF.

The J gene is TRBJ2-5, the V gene TRBV28, with D possibly matching TRBD1 (5 bases). Trimming stripped 6 bases from V and 5 bases from J, with 19 bases between. The V gene's germline CDR1 is MDHEN and CDR2 SYDVKM. The CDR3 consists of 15 residues. In DNA, the CDR3 is TGTGCCAGCAGACCTCCGATGGGGCCTGGGGAGACCCAGTACTTC. Translating gives CASRPPMGPGETQYF.

This clonotype was counted only a few times. The chain joins TRBV5-5 to TRBJ2-3; D is unresolved. The CDR3 is 15 amino acids. Germline lookup yields CDR1 SGHKS and CDR2 YYEKEE (reference sequence). Trimming cost V 1 base and J 4 bases, with 13 bases left between them. The CDR3 DNA follows: TGTGCCAGCAGCTTGTTGGCGGCCCCGGCAGATACGCAGTATTTT. It yields the protein CASSLLAAPADTQYF.